One and the same sample provided the 18 T cell receptor beta chains below, sequenced in a study of T cell changes during pregnancy in multiple sclerosis. The assay was immunoSEQ multiplex PCR, and TCRdb's table has in-frame clones only and misses some. The sample has 55,000 to 75,000 clones, approximately 95% seen once. The input for sequencing was CD8+ T cells from peripheral blood mononuclear cells, taken in the second trimester of pregnancy. The receptors derive from a female donor with multiple sclerosis, enrolled in a pregnancy study.

The chain joins TRBV4-1 to TRBJ2-2, with D perhaps TRBD2 (6 bases). Germline CDR1 reads MGHRA; CDR2 reads YSYEKL. The CDR3 totals 17 residues. Trimming stripped 0 bases from V and 3 bases from J, with 14 bases between. The CDR3 sequence: CASSQEMAGLDTGELFF. The CDR3, as DNA: TGCGCCAGCAGCCAAGAGATGGCGGGACTCGACACCGGGGAGCTGTTTTTT.

As for this clone: Other DNA variants within this sample encode the same CDR3. The chain couples TRBV19 to TRBJ1-1; 7 bases map to TRBD1. This CDR3 spans 13 amino acids. CDR1 LNHDA and CDR2 SQIVND come from the germline V gene (reference sequence). J was trimmed by 1 base and V by 4 bases; bases with no gene match: 0. The DNA for the CDR3 is TGTGCCAGTAGTACAGGGGGGAACACTGAAGCTTTCTTT. Protein: CASSTGGNTEAFF.

The V gene is TRBV4-1, the J gene TRBJ1-3; TRBD1 matches 8 bases. The CDR3 has 13 residues. V shed 8 bases and J 2 bases; nucleotides not matched to a gene: 2. Germline V CDR1 and CDR2: MGHRA, YSYEKL. CDR3: CASAGGAGNTIYF. Written as DNA, the CDR3 is TGCGCCAGCGCAGGGGGCGCTGGAAACACCATATATTTT.

Here the CDR3 reads CASSLGPQGKLFF. DNA for the CDR3: TGTGCCAGCAGCTTGGGGCCTCAGGGGAAACTGTTTTTT. This chain links TRBV5-6 with TRBJ1-4; a possible D gene is TRBD1 (6 bases). The V gene's germline CDR1 is SGHDT and CDR2 YYEEEE. The V end lost 0 bases, the J end lost 11 bases, and 11 bases lay between the germline ends. There are 13 residues in the CDR3.

V usage is TRBV9 and J usage is TRBJ2-3; weak D call: TRBD2 (6 bases). Germline loops: CDR1 SGDLS, CDR2 YYNGEE. The V end was cut by 1 base, the J end by 6 bases, with 15 bases between. The length of the CDR3 is 15 residues. The CDR3 nucleotides read TGTGCCAGCAGCGTATCGGGACTCGGTTCGGATACGCAGTATTTT. This codes for CASSVSGLGSDTQYF.

The J gene is TRBJ2-7, the V gene TRBV19, with 9 bases fitting TRBD2. There are 14 residues in the CDR3. Germline loops: CDR1 LNHDA, CDR2 SQIVND (reference sequence). Trimming removed 9 bases from V and 3 bases from J; junction bases left unmatched: 9. The CDR3 bases are TGTGCCAGCGGAAAGCGGGGGGCCCTCTACGAGCAGTACTTC. Translated, it gives CASGKRGALYEQYF.

This rearrangement joins TRBV9 to TRBJ2-1; TRBD1 matches at 7 bases. The CDR3 loop spans 14 amino acids. CDR1 is SGDLS and CDR2 is YYNGEE in the germline V gene. V was clipped by 3 bases and J by 6 bases; unmatched bases: 6. CDR3 DNA sequence: TGTGCCAGCAGCGCCTCGGGACAGCTCAATGAGCAGTTCTTC. Translation gives CASSASGQLNEQFF.

V and J are TRBV18 and TRBJ1-1; tentatively, D is TRBD1 (5 bases). V was cut by 0 bases and J by 4 bases, with 9 bases left in between. CDR1 is KGHSH, CDR2 LQKENI, per germline. This CDR3 comprises 14 residues. This CDR3 is CASSPPTRGTEAFF. In DNA form, the CDR3 reads TGTGCCAGCTCACCACCTACAAGGGGCACTGAAGCTTTCTTT.

The chain has TRBV27 and TRBJ2-1, with 8 bases that match TRBD2. Germline CDR1 MNHEY, CDR2 SMNVEV (reference sequence). The CDR3 has 15 residues. J was trimmed by 4 bases and V by 8 bases; bases with no gene match: 10. This CDR3 reads CASSLSGGEYNEQFF. In DNA, the CDR3 is TGTGCCAGCTCTCTGTCGGGGGGGGAGTACAATGAGCAGTTCTTC.

The chain uses TRBV27 and TRBJ1-1, with a weak D call TRBD1 (5 bases). V was shortened by 6 bases and J by 3 bases, with 11 bases between the two germline ends. The V gene's germline CDR1 is MNHEY and CDR2 SMNVEV (reference sequence). The CDR3 extends over 13 amino acids. CDR3 sequence reads: CASSLTRDTEAFF. The CDR3 DNA sequence: TGTGCCAGCAGCCTAACCAGGGACACTGAAGCTTTCTTT.

The V and J genes are TRBV7-2 and TRBJ2-3; 12 nucleotides agree with TRBD2. The CDR3 spans 18 residues. CDR1 and CDR2 (germline): SGHTA, FQGNSA. V gave up 2 bases and J gave up 3 bases; unmatched junction bases: 9. CDR3 protein: CASSLYVLAGGGTDTQYF. In nucleotides, the CDR3 is TGTGCCAGCAGCTTATATGTACTAGCGGGAGGTGGGACAGATACGCAGTATTTT.

This sequence joins TRBV11-2 and TRBJ2-3, with D possibly matching TRBD1 (5 bases). Germline values: CDR1 SGHAT, CDR2 FQNNGV. The CDR3 extends over 16 amino acids. Trimming left V 7 bases short and J 2 bases short, with 19 bases between. The CDR3: CASNNLGVLVTDTQYF. The DNA of the CDR3 is TGTGCCAGCAACAACCTAGGGGTCCTCGTCACAGATACGCAGTATTTT. The entire variable domain, with the rest obtained from reference TRBV11-2 and TRBJ2-3, is as follows: EAGVAQSPRYKIIEKRQSVAFWCNPISGHATLYWYQQILGQGPKLLIQFQNNGVVDDSQLPKDRFSAERLKGVDSTLKIQPAKLEDSAVYLCASNNLGVLVTDTQYFGPGTRLTVL.

This clone has a handful of counts. The chain is built from TRBV6-5 and TRBJ2-2, with unresolved D. V shed 4 bases and J shed 8 bases, with 11 bases lying between them. This CDR3 has 13 amino acids. From germline, CDR1 is MNHEY and CDR2 SVGAGI. This chain's CDR3 is CASSLSVPGELFF. The DNA for the CDR3 is TGTGCCAGCAGTTTATCAGTACCGGGGGAGCTGTTTTTT.

V usage is TRBV30 and J usage is TRBJ1-2; the D gene is possibly TRBD1 (5 bases). V lost 0 bases to trimming and J lost 2 bases, with 10 bases between them. Germline values: CDR1 GTSNPN, CDR2 SVGIG (reference sequence). The CDR3 totals 14 residues. CDR3 nucleotides: TGTGCCTGGAGTGTTAGGGGCTCCAACTATGGCTACACCTTC. It codes for CAWSVRGSNYGYTF.

The V gene is TRBV7-9, the J gene TRBJ2-1; 8 nucleotides align to TRBD2. Germline V lookup: CDR1 SEHNR, CDR2 FQNEAQ (reference sequence). Unmatched junction bases numbered 10, after V lost 6 bases and J lost 3 bases. The CDR3 totals 16 residues. As DNA, the CDR3 is TGTGCCAGCAGGGGACGTACTAGCGGAGACTACAATGAGCAGTTCTTC. It is translated as CASRGRTSGDYNEQFF.

The genes are TRBV5-4 and TRBJ1-1; 10 bases map to TRBD1. Germline loops: CDR1 SGHNT, CDR2 YYREEE (reference sequence). The CDR3 has 16 residues. J was trimmed by 3 bases and V by 4 bases; bases with no gene match: 9. DNA for the CDR3: TGTGCCAGCAGCCTAGGACAGGGGGTCTGGGACACTGAAGCTTTCTTT. It codes for CASSLGQGVWDTEAFF.

The rearrangement uses TRBV9 and TRBJ2-6; 7 bases are a match to TRBD1. Germline V lookup: CDR1 SGDLS, CDR2 YYNGEE. The CDR3 sequence is 16 residues long. The ends lost 0 bases at V and 2 bases at J; junction bases unmatched: 2. CDR3 protein: CASSVEGAPGANVLTF. The CDR3 nucleotides read TGTGCCAGCAGCGTAGAGGGGGCCCCTGGGGCCAACGTCCTGACTTTC.

This chain connects TRBV28 to TRBJ1-2, with TRBD1 as a possible D gene (5 bases). Germline V gene sequence: CDR1 MDHEN, CDR2 SYDVKM. Between the trimmed V and J ends, which lost 3 bases and 3 bases, there was a span of 17 bases. The CDR3 is made up of 16 amino acids. The CDR3 DNA sequence: TGTGCCAGCAGTTTGCCCCTCCCGGCCAGGGACTATGGCTACACCTTC. Its protein product is CASSLPLPARDYGYTF.